In this sample, the clone carrying this T cell receptor beta chain turned up a few times. What it binds is unknown. These data belong to a study of early T cells in non-severe SARS-CoV-2 infection. Study details: With bulk RNA from unsorted whole blood as input, sequencing yielded unpaired chains.

General study findings and limits: VDJdb-based annotation leaned toward anti-spike CD8 responses and missed private and CD4 specificities.

TCRdb used MiXCR to reprocess the 5' RACE reads, holding one entry per CDR3 protein. The table includes around 77,000 distinct CDR3 sequences, 10% detected once. Per the germline V gene, CDR1 is DFQATT and CDR2 is SNEGSKA (reference sequence). This CDR3 comprises 15 residues. Trimming cost V 3 bases and J 9 bases, with 18 bases left between them. The chain has TRBV20-1 and TRBJ1-6, with D maybe TRBD1 (6 bases). This sequence was found in an adult who was a healthcare worker with PCR-confirmed SARS-CoV-2 infection or an uninfected control (not recorded which). Sequencing used whole blood, obtained at baseline. CDR3 region: CSARGIRGMGSPLHF. The CDR3 DNA follows: TGCAGTGCTAGGGGGATCAGGGGAATGGGTTCACCCCTCCACTTT.